What follows are 5 T cell receptor beta chains derived from one specimen sequenced in a study of Ad26.COV2.S vaccination and SARS-CoV-2 variants. Regarding treatment: 15 to 20 received Ad26.COV2.S at low or high dose, single or two shots; a few received placebo; per-sample allocation not given. The investigators took samples on day 63 after the first vaccine or placebo injection. Measured with immunoSEQ multiplex PCR; TCRdb has only the in-frame clones, and not every one. The sample carries about 370,000 clones, about nine tenths recorded once. The material was peripheral blood, obtained in a trial of Ad26.COV2.S vaccine versus placebo. The receptor source for this set is a person aged 18-60 years who received the Ad26.COV2.S COVID-19 vaccine or a placebo.

The rearrangement links TRBV2 to TRBJ1-5, with 10 nucleotides matching TRBD1. The trim removed 4 bases at V and 7 bases at J, leaving 4 bases unmatched. Germline CDR1 is SNHLY and CDR2 is FYNNEI. CDR3 length: 14 amino acids. The CDR3 sequence is CASSGQGAWQPQHF. In DNA form, the CDR3 reads TGTGCCAGCAGTGGACAGGGGGCTTGGCAGCCCCAGCATTTT.

V is TRBV28 and J is TRBJ2-3; D is perhaps TRBD1 or TRBD2 (7 bases each). The germline V gene has CDR1 MDHEN and CDR2 SYDVKM. The CDR3 contains 16 residues. V shed 5 bases and J shed 1 base, with 16 bases lying between them. The CDR3 coding sequence is TGTGCCAGCAGTCCACCAGGGGGGGTGGGCACAGATACGCAGTATTTT. It translates to CASSPPGGVGTDTQYF.

The V call is TRBV12-3 or TRBV12-4, the J call TRBJ2-7; D gene ambiguous. The CDR3 totals 12 residues. V dropped 0 bases and J dropped 5 bases, with 5 bases sitting between them. CDR3 DNA: TGTGCCAGCAGTTTAGCCACGAACGAGCAGTACTTC. Protein sequence: CASSLATNEQYF.

The gene calls are TRBV19 and TRBJ2-3; D uncertain. Germline V gives CDR1 LNHDA, CDR2 SQIVND (reference sequence). The CDR3 spans 14 residues. Deletions cut 2 bases from V and 2 bases from J, with 8 bases between. The CDR3 spells CASSITRFTDTQYF. The DNA for the CDR3 is TGTGCCAGTAGTATAACGCGGTTCACAGATACGCAGTATTTT.

The V gene is TRBV7-8, the J gene TRBJ2-7; the D is unclear. This CDR3 is 14 amino acids long. CDR1 and CDR2 from the germline V gene are SGHVS and FQNEAQ. V dropped 2 bases and J dropped 3 bases, with 11 bases sitting between them. The CDR3 here is CASSLRGRSYEQYF. In DNA, the CDR3 is TGTGCCAGCAGCTTACGAGGCAGGAGCTACGAGCAGTACTTC.